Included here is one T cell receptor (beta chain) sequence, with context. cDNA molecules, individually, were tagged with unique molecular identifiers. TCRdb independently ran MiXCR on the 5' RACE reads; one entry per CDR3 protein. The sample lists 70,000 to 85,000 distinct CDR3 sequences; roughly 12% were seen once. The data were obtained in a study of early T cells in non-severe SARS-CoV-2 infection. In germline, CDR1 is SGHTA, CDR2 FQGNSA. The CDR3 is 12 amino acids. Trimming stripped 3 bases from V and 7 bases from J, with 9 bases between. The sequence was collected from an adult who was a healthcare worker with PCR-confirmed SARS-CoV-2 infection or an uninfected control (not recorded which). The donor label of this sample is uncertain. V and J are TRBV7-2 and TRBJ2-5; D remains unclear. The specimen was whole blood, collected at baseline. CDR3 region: CASSFPSWTQYF. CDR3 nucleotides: TGTGCCAGCAGCTTTCCTAGTTGGACCCAGTACTTC.